Below, 20 T cell receptor beta chains from the same sample are listed, as sequenced in a study of identical twins. TCRdb reanalysed the 5' RACE reads using MiXCR and keeps one entry per CDR3 protein. The sample gives some 600,000 distinct CDR3 sequences, less than 9% of which show up once; about 1.6% is in the top ten. The same sample was also used in a study of yellow fever vaccine responses in identical twins.

The sample consisted of PBMCs. Receptors originate from a woman in her late teens or twenties in good health.

The chain is built from TRBV20-1 and TRBJ1-5; TRBD1 matches at 9 bases. V lost 2 bases, J lost 4 bases, and 3 bases stayed unmatched. Germline CDR1 DFQATT, CDR2 SNEGSKA (reference sequence). The CDR3 spans 14 residues. The CDR3 bases are TGCAGTGCTAGAAAGACAGGGGGGAATCAGCCCCAGCATTTT. Translated, it gives CSARKTGGNQPQHF.

Only a few counts were recorded for this clonotype. The chain uses TRBV7-9 and TRBJ2-1; TRBD2 matches 7 bases. V shed 1 base and J 6 bases; nucleotides not matched to a gene: 6. The germline V gene has CDR1 SEHNR and CDR2 FQNEAQ (reference sequence). The length of the CDR3 is 15 residues. CDR3 loop: CASSLGAGLTNEQFF. DNA of the CDR3: TGTGCCAGCAGCTTAGGAGCGGGACTAACCAATGAGCAGTTCTTC.

This clonotype was detected a few times. The gene calls are TRBV29-1 and TRBJ1-2; D gene unclear. Germline V gene lookup returns CDR1 SQVTM and CDR2 ANQGSEA. With 6 bases removed from V and 8 bases from J, the gap between germline ends came to 13 bases. The CDR3 loop spans 11 amino acids. The CDR3 loop is CSVLRARGYTF. CDR3 DNA sequence: TGCAGCGTCTTGAGGGCGAGAGGCTACACCTTC.

This clonotype has only a few counts. The chain has TRBV28 and TRBJ2-7; D assignment may be TRBD1 or TRBD2 (5 bases each). Germline CDR1 and CDR2: MDHEN and SYDVKM. CDR3 length equals 14 residues. Trimming stripped 7 bases from V and 2 bases from J, with 15 bases between. The CDR3 DNA reads TGTGCCAGCAATCCCGGGACGGCCGCCTACGAGCAGTACGTC. Translating it yields CASNPGTAAYEQYV.

In its sample, this clonotype was seen many times. The chain recombines TRBV28 with TRBJ2-7; D is unclear. CDR3 length: 14 residues. The germline gives CDR1 MDHEN, CDR2 SYDVKM. The germline V and J ends were trimmed by 3 bases and 0 bases, with 9 bases remaining between them. CDR3 protein: CASSFQRSSYEQYV. DNA of the CDR3: TGTGCCAGCAGTTTCCAGAGGTCCTCCTACGAGCAGTACGTC.

This clonotype was seen repeatedly, ten times or more. The gene calls are TRBV6-5 and TRBJ2-1; D is perhaps TRBD1 or TRBD2 (5 bases each). V lost 4 bases to trimming and J lost 5 bases, with 12 bases between them. CDR1 and CDR2 from the germline V gene are MNHEY and SVGAGI. There are 14 residues in the CDR3. This CDR3 is CASSSGTWDNEQFF. The CDR3 nucleotides read TGTGCCAGCAGTTCAGGGACGTGGGACAATGAGCAGTTCTTC.

This clonotype has only a few counts. The gene calls are TRBV12-3 or TRBV12-4 and TRBJ2-7, with D tentatively TRBD1 (5 bases). The ends were cut back, 7 bases at V and 3 bases at J, with 16 bases in the middle. The CDR3 loop spans 14 amino acids. Here the CDR3 reads CASNRAGLDYEQYF. CDR3 nucleotide sequence: TGTGCCAGCAATAGGGCAGGGTTGGACTACGAGCAGTACTTC.

This clonotype has just a few counts. The V gene is TRBV14, the J gene TRBJ1-4; no firm D call. CDR3 length equals 12 residues. Germline CDR1 is SGHDN and CDR2 is FVKESK. The germline V and J ends were trimmed by 3 bases and 8 bases, with 7 bases remaining between them. CDR3 loop: CASSHPVEKLFF. The DNA for the CDR3 is TGTGCCAGCAGCCATCCCGTCGAAAAACTGTTTTTT.

This clonotype was detected many times. The chain employs TRBV5-1 and TRBJ2-3, with 8 positions matching TRBD2. The germline V gene encodes CDR1 SGHRS and CDR2 YFSETQ. This CDR3 contains 15 residues. The junction had 3 bases not matched to a gene; V was cut back by 3 bases and J by 0 bases. CDR3 protein: CASSYIAGSTDTQYF. CDR3 nucleotides: TGCGCCAGCAGCTATATAGCGGGGAGCACAGATACGCAGTATTTT.

This clonotype was detected only a few times. The V gene is TRBV3-1, the J gene TRBJ2-1; 9 positions agree with TRBD1. The CDR3 length is 15 residues. Germline V lookup: CDR1 LGHDT, CDR2 YNNKEL (reference sequence). V was clipped by 4 bases and J by 9 bases; unmatched bases: 10. CDR3 sequence reads: CASSLNPGQGGEQFF. Written as DNA, the CDR3 is TGTGCCAGCAGCCTAAATCCGGGACAGGGAGGTGAGCAGTTCTTC.

This clonotype was seen a handful of times. V is TRBV5-1 and J is TRBJ2-2; D perhaps matches TRBD1 (5 bases). Germline V gene data show CDR1 as SGHRS and CDR2 as YFSETQ. Between the trimmed V and J ends, which lost 4 bases and 6 bases, there was a span of 19 bases. The CDR3 covers 16 residues. DNA of the CDR3: TGCGCCAGCAGCCAGGGCGAGGCGAGGAGTTCCGGGGAGCTGTTTTTT. Amino acid sequence: CASSQGEARSSGELFF. Complete variable domain (other parts from reference TRBV5-1 and TRBJ2-2): KAGVTQTPRYLIKTRGQQVTLSCSPISGHRSVSWYQQTPGQGLQFLFEYFSETQRNKGNFPGRFSGRQFSNSRSEMNVSTLELGDSALYLCASSQGEARSSGELFFGEGSRLTVL.

This clonotype was seen a handful of times. J is TRBJ1-1 and V is TRBV5-1; D not certain. There are 13 residues in the CDR3. Trimming took 2 bases from V and 2 from J, leaving 7 bases between them. Germline CDR1 reads SGHRS; CDR2 reads YFSETQ. The CDR3 sequence is CASSFSDNTEAFF. Here the CDR3 DNA reads TGCGCCAGCAGCTTCTCCGATAACACTGAAGCTTTCTTT.

A few counts support this clonotype. This chain links TRBV24-1 with TRBJ2-5; D is perhaps TRBD1 (5 bases). Germline lookup yields CDR1 KGHDR and CDR2 SFDVKD. The CDR3 has 17 residues. V lost 5 bases to trimming and J lost 3 bases, with 21 bases between them. The CDR3 reads CATSGGPQPTVKETQYF. The CDR3 DNA reads as TGTGCCACCAGTGGGGGCCCGCAACCGACGGTAAAAGAGACCCAGTACTTC.

The chain employs TRBV20-1 and TRBJ1-6, with D uncertain. Germline CDR1 DFQATT, CDR2 SNEGSKA (reference sequence). The CDR3 sequence is 12 residues long. V lost 0 bases, J lost 8 bases, and 5 bases lay in between. CDR3 DNA: TGCAGTGCTAGAGAGACCGATTCACCCCTCCACTTT. Translation: CSARETDSPLHF.

V usage is TRBV5-6 and J usage is TRBJ2-2; 12 nucleotides align to TRBD1. The CDR3 spans 15 residues. The J segment lost 6 bases and the V segment lost 3 bases, leaving 3 bases of the junction unmatched. CDR1 and CDR2 (germline): SGHDT, YYEEEE. The CDR3 DNA sequence: TGTGCCAGCAGCTGGGGACAGGGGGCGGCCGGGGAGCTGTTTTTT. It specifies CASSWGQGAAGELFF.

In its sample, this clonotype was seen a few times. This chain joins TRBV20-1 and TRBJ2-7; D may be TRBD1 or TRBD2 (5 bases each). This CDR3 is built from 13 residues. Germline CDR1 is DFQATT and CDR2 is SNEGSKA (reference sequence). Trimming left V 5 bases short and J 5 bases short, with 16 bases between. CDR3 amino acids: CSAWAQRGDEQYF. CDR3 DNA: TGCAGTGCTTGGGCCCAGAGGGGCGACGAGCAGTACTTC.

J is TRBJ1-2 and V is TRBV25-1; no clear D. Deletions cut 6 bases from V and 7 bases from J, with 15 bases between. The CDR3 sequence is 13 residues long. Germline loops: CDR1 MGHDK, CDR2 SYGVNS. CDR3 amino acids: CASRDRDDGGYTF. The CDR3 DNA reads TGTGCCAGCAGGGACCGGGATGACGGTGGCTACACCTTC.

The sample holds a few counts of this clonotype. The rearrangement joins TRBV10-3 to TRBJ2-1, with 9 bases that match TRBD2. CDR1 is ENHRY and CDR2 is SYGVKD in the germline V gene. Trimming removed 11 bases from V and 7 bases from J; junction bases left unmatched: 12. The CDR3 length is 14 residues. The CDR3, as DNA: TGTGCCGCCCAGGCGGCGGGAGGGCTTAATGAGCAGTTCTTC. As protein: CAAQAAGGLNEQFF.

This clonotype turned up a few times. The chain recombines TRBV10-3 with TRBJ2-1; D is undetermined. The germline V and J ends were trimmed by 7 bases and 2 bases, with 9 bases remaining between them. Germline CDR1 reads ENHRY; CDR2 reads SYGVKD. This CDR3 is built from 13 residues. The CDR3 reads CAIKGFPYNEQFF. The CDR3, as DNA: TGTGCCATCAAAGGATTCCCCTACAATGAGCAGTTCTTC.

This clonotype showed up many times. This chain uses TRBV29-1 with TRBJ1-1, with D perhaps matching TRBD1 (6 bases). From germline, CDR1 is SQVTM and CDR2 ANQGSEA. This CDR3 is built from 14 residues. Trimming pared 3 bases from V and 1 base from J, leaving 12 bases between. The CDR3 nucleotides are TGCAGCGTTGAGTCGGGACATAAGAACACTGAAGCTTTCTTT. This encodes CSVESGHKNTEAFF.